The source of this TCR beta chain is a study of blood T cell repertoires in COVID-19. The wider study: Samples came from the United States, Italy and Spain, spanning acute and convalescent COVID-19. In each case, the material was cDNA or gDNA derived from T cells, B-cell-depleted T cells, or PBMCs.

V was trimmed by 10 bases and J by 5 bases, leaving 11 bases between them. The length of the CDR3 is 11 residues. Germline V CDR1 and CDR2: WSHSY, SAAADI. Original processing methods: Scientists estimated how many nucleated cells there were by amplifying reference gene primers. The repertoire was sequenced with immunoSEQ multiplex PCR; TCRdb's copy has only in-frame clones and lacks some. V and J calls and clone size are as listed in that table; D and trimming were resolved from the DNA. Of approximately 210,000 clones listed, about four fifths are singletons. This rearrangement joins TRBV10-2 to TRBJ1-2; D not resolved. The TCR was taken from a woman between 45 and 60 years old with active or convalescent COVID-19. The sample taken for sequencing was peripheral blood. CDR3 sequence: CATEAQYGYTF. The CDR3 DNA reads TGCGCCACCGAGGCTCAGTATGGCTACACCTTC.